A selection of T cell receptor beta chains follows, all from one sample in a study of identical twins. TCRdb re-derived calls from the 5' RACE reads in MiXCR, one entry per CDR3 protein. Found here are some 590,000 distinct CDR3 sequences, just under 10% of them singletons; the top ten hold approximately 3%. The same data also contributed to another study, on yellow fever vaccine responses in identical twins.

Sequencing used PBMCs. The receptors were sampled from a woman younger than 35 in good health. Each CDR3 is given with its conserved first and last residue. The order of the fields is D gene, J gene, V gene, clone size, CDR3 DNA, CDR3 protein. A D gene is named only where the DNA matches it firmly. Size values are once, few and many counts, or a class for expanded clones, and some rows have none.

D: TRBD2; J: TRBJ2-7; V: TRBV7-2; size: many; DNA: TGTGCCAGCAGTTTGTTAGCGGGGTCCTACGAGCAGTACTTC; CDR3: CASSLLAGSYEQYF
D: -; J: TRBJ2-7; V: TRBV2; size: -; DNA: TGTGCCAGCAAAGGACCCTACGGCCCCTACGAGCAGTACTTC; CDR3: CASKGPYGPYEQYF
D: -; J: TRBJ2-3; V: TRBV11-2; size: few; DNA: TGTGCCAGCAGTTTGACGGCCATAGATACGCAGTATTTT; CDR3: CASSLTAIDTQYF
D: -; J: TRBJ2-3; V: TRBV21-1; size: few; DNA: TGTGCCAGCAGCAACGGAGACAGGGTTCGTTTTCGGACAGATACGCAGTATTTT; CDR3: CASSNGDRVRFRTDTQYF
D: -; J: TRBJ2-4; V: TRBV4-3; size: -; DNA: TGCGCCAGCAGCCAAGATTTAGCGGAGCTTTCCCCCAAAAACATTCAGTACTTC; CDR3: CASSQDLAELSPKNIQYF
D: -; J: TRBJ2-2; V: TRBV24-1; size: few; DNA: TGTGCCACCAGTGAGGAGAACACCGGGGAGCTGTTTTTT; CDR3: CATSEENTGELFF
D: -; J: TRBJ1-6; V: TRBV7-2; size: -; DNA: TGTGCCAGCAGCCCCTCAGTCGAATATTCACCCCTCCACTTT; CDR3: CASSPSVEYSPLHF
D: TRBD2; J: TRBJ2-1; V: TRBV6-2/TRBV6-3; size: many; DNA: TGTGCCAGCAGTTACGGGACTAGCGACCACAATGAGCAGTTCTTC; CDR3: CASSYGTSDHNEQFF
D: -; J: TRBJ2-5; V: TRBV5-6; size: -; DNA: TGTGCCAGCAGCTTCGAGGGGGGGGGTCAAGAGACCCAGTACTTC; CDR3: CASSFEGGGQETQYF
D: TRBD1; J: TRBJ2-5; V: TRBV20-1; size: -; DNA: TGCAGTGCTAGTTTGCGGGACAGGGAGTCTGGGACCCAGTACTTC; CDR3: CSASLRDRESGTQYF
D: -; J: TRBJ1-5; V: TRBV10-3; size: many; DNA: TGTGCCATCAGTGATGGAAGGGGCCCTCGCAATCAGCCCCAGCATTTT; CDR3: CAISDGRGPRNQPQHF
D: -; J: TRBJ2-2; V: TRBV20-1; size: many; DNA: TGCAGTGCCCCAGGGGCCCTCCAGACCGGGGAGCTGTTTTTT; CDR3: CSAPGALQTGELFF
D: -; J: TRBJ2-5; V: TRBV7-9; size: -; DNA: TGTGCCAGCAGCTTAAAGGACCGTTTCCAAGAGACCCAGTACTTC; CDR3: CASSLKDRFQETQYF